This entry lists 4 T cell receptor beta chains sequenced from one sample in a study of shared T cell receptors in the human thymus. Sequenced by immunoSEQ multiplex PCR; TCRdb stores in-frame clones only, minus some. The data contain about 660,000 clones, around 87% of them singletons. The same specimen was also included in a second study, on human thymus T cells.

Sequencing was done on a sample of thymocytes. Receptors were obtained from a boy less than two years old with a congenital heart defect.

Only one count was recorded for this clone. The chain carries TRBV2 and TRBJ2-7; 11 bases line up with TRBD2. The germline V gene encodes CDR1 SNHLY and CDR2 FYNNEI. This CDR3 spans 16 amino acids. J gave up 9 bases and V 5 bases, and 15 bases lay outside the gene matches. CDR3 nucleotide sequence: TGTGCCAGCAGTCCCGGAACGGGGACTAGCGGACCTGGGCAGTACTTC. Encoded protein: CASSPGTGTSGPGQYF.

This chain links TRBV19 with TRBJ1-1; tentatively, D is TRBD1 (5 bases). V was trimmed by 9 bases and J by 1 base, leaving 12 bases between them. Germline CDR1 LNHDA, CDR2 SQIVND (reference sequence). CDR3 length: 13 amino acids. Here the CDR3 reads CASSRGKNTEAFF. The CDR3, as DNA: TGTGCCAGCTCCCGGGGGAAGAACACTGAAGCTTTCTTT. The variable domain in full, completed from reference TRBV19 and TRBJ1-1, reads DGGITQSPKYLFRKEGQNVTLSCEQNLNHDAMYWYRQDPGQGLRLIYYSQIVNDFQKGDIAEGYSVSREKKESFPLTVTSAQKNPTAFYLCASSRGKNTEAFFGQGTRLTVV.

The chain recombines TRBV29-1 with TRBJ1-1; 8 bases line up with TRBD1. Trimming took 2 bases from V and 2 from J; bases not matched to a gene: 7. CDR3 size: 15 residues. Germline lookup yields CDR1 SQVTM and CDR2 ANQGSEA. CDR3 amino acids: CSVEPPDRGNTEAFF. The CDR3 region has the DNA TGCAGCGTTGAACCGCCCGACAGGGGAAACACTGAAGCTTTCTTT.

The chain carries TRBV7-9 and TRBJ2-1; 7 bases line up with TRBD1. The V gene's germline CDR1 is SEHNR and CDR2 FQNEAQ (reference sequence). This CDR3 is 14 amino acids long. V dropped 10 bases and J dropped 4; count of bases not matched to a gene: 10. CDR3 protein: CATESGTVYNEQFF. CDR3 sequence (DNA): TGTGCCACTGAATCCGGGACAGTATACAATGAGCAGTTCTTC.